This is a list of T cell receptor beta chains from one sample in a study of siplizumab effects on memory and regulatory T cells. Method: immunoSEQ multiplex PCR; TCRdb's copy keeps in-frame clones and lacks some. This table has about 120,000 clones, around 94% appearing once. Material for sequencing was non-Treg CD4+ T cells sorted from blood. These receptors all stem from a human donor in good health. The CDR3 runs from the conserved cysteine through the conserved F or W. The D gene is left open where the match is weak. Size is omitted from some rows. Given values are once, few, many or a class for expanded clones.

length,D,V,size,J,CDR3,DNA
15,.,TRBV5-1,.,TRBJ2-1,CASSLVLGGYNEQFF,TGCGCCAGCAGCTTGGTCCTTGGCGGCTACAATGAGCAGTTCTTC
12,.,TRBV29-1,.,TRBJ2-7,CSVGTSSYEQYF,TGCAGCGTTGGGACATCCTCCTACGAGCAGTACTTC
13,.,TRBV18,.,TRBJ1-1,CASSNRGGGEAFF,TGTGCCAGCTCAAATCGGGGAGGCGGTGAAGCTTTCTTT
14,.,TRBV5-6,.,TRBJ2-7,CASSPGLEPYEQYF,TGTGCCAGCAGCCCCGGACTGGAACCCTACGAGCAGTACTTC
14,.,TRBV6-6,few,TRBJ2-1,CASTSRDRNNEQFF,TGTGCCAGCACCTCCAGGGACCGTAATAATGAGCAGTTCTTC
14,TRBD1,TRBV29-1,.,TRBJ2-7,CSVAGQGSSYEQYF,TGCAGCGTTGCGGGACAGGGGAGCTCCTACGAGCAGTACTTC
20,TRBD2,TRBV4-2,.,TRBJ2-4,CASSQGGSGSTGYPLNIQYF,TGTGCCAGCAGCCAAGGCGGTAGCGGGAGTACAGGTTACCCCTTAAACATTCAGTACTTC
13,.,TRBV6-6,.,TRBJ1-5,CASSPLGGQPQHF,TGTGCCAGCAGCCCCTTGGGGGGACAGCCCCAGCATTTT
16,TRBD2,TRBV7-3,.,TRBJ2-1,CASSLNGASGYNEQFF,TGTGCCAGCAGCTTAAACGGGGCTAGCGGTTACAATGAGCAGTTCTTC
10,.,TRBV20-1,few,TRBJ1-1,CSASDREAFF,TGCAGTGCTTCAGACAGGGAAGCTTTCTTT
14,.,TRBV18,.,TRBJ1-5,CASSPDKGNQPQHF,TGTGCCAGCTCACCAGATAAGGGAAATCAGCCCCAGCATTTT
15,.,TRBV14,.,TRBJ1-3,CASSQVRGRGNTIYF,TGTGCCAGCAGCCAAGTCCGGGGGCGAGGAAACACCATATATTTT
16,.,TRBV4-2,.,TRBJ2-7,CASSPFAGAETYEQYF,TGTGCCAGCAGCCCGTTTGCAGGAGCGGAGACCTACGAGCAGTACTTC
14,.,TRBV19,.,TRBJ1-5,CASSLGYSNQPQHF,TGTGCCAGTAGTTTGGGTTATAGCAATCAGCCCCAGCATTTT
13,.,TRBV11-2,.,TRBJ1-1,CASSFTGSGKAFF,TGTGCCAGCAGCTTCACAGGGTCGGGGAAAGCTTTCTTT
12,.,TRBV11-3,once,TRBJ2-1,CASSLVGNEQFF,TGTGCCAGCAGCTTAGTTGGAAATGAGCAGTTCTTC
16,TRBD2,TRBV5-1,.,TRBJ2-5,CASSFMGLAGQETQYF,TGCGCCAGCAGCTTCATGGGACTAGCGGGACAAGAGACCCAGTACTTC
17,TRBD2,TRBV2,.,TRBJ2-5,CASSGPLAGAGGETQYF,TGTGCCAGCAGTGGACCCCTAGCGGGAGCGGGCGGGGAGACCCAGTACTTC
14,.,TRBV6-5,.,TRBJ1-5,CASSKVVSNQPQHF,TGTGCCAGCAGCAAAGTGGTTAGCAATCAGCCCCAGCATTTT
15,TRBD1,TRBV2,.,TRBJ1-5,CASRAGTGSYQPQHF,TGTGCCAGCAGGGCCGGGACAGGAAGTTATCAGCCCCAGCATTTT
15,TRBD2,TRBV19,.,TRBJ2-1,CASRITSGIIDEQFF,TGTGCCAGTAGAATAACTAGCGGGATTATAGATGAGCAGTTCTTC
14,.,TRBV18,.,TRBJ2-4,CASSPVLAKNIQYF,TGTGCCAGCTCACCGGTACTGGCCAAAAACATTCAGTACTTC
13,.,TRBV2,.,TRBJ1-2,CASSEREAYGYTF,TGTGCCAGCAGTGAAAGGGAGGCCTATGGCTACACCTTC
15,TRBD1,TRBV2,.,TRBJ2-3,CASRVSRGRTDTQYF,TGTGCCAGCAGGGTCAGCAGGGGGCGCACAGATACGCAGTATTTT
14,.,TRBV5-1,.,TRBJ1-2,CASSLEGVESGYTF,TGCGCCAGCAGCTTGGAGGGGGTGGAAAGTGGCTACACCTTC
12,.,TRBV9,.,TRBJ2-3,CASSVGEDTQYF,TGTGCCAGCAGCGTAGGTGAGGATACGCAGTATTTT
15,.,TRBV19,.,TRBJ2-1,CASSNTLGWAFEQFF,TGTGCCAGTAGCAATACGCTCGGGTGGGCTTTCGAGCAGTTCTTC
16,TRBD2,TRBV10-1,.,TRBJ2-7,CASSELTSGRVYEQYF,TGCGCCAGCAGTGAGCTGACTAGCGGGAGAGTTTACGAGCAGTACTTC
14,.,TRBV5-6,.,TRBJ1-1,CASSIRQVNTEAFF,TGTGCCAGCAGCATTAGACAGGTGAACACTGAAGCTTTCTTT
12,.,TRBV10-3,.,TRBJ2-3,CAISEVADTQYF,TGTGCCATCAGTGAGGTGGCTGATACGCAGTATTTT
15,.,TRBV21-1,.,TRBJ1-4,CASSLRTDSAEKLFF,TGTGCCAGCAGCCTCCGGACAGATTCCGCGGAAAAACTGTTTTTT
12,TRBD1,TRBV6-5,.,TRBJ2-7,CAGRDRGREQYF,TGTGCCGGCCGGGACAGGGGTCGCGAGCAGTACTTC
14,TRBD2,TRBV19,.,TRBJ2-2,CASSASGGTGELFF,TGTGCCAGTAGTGCTAGCGGGGGGACCGGGGAGCTGTTTTTT
12,.,TRBV10-3,.,TRBJ1-4,CAISDREEKLFF,TGTGCCATCAGTGACAGGGAAGAAAAACTGTTTTTT
16,TRBD2,TRBV10-3,.,TRBJ2-6,CASSGGGKGWSDVLTF,TGTGCCTCTTCGGGGGGAGGAAAGGGCTGGAGTGACGTCCTGACTTTC
15,TRBD1,TRBV7-2,.,TRBJ1-2,CASSQADRGQGGYTF,TGTGCCAGCAGCCAAGCGGACAGGGGGCAGGGTGGCTACACCTTC
14,TRBD1,TRBV5-6,.,TRBJ2-7,CASNFRTGSYEQYF,TGTGCCAGCAACTTCAGGACAGGGAGCTACGAGCAGTACTTC
15,TRBD2,TRBV5-1,.,TRBJ2-7,CASSFLAGGSYEQYF,TGCGCCAGCAGCTTTCTAGCGGGGGGCTCCTACGAGCAGTACTTC
13,.,TRBV7-8,.,TRBJ2-3,CASRGRGTDTQYF,TGTGCCAGCAGAGGACGGGGGACAGATACGCAGTATTTT
13,TRBD2,TRBV29-1,.,TRBJ2-7,CSVEGGRAAEQYF,TGCAGCGTTGAAGGCGGGAGGGCGGCCGAGCAGTACTTC
13,TRBD2,TRBV6-5,.,TRBJ2-7,CASRTTSGYEQYF,TGTGCCAGCAGAACGACTAGCGGATACGAGCAGTACTTC
16,TRBD1,TRBV5-1,.,TRBJ1-6,CASSSSGTEYNSPLHF,TGCGCCAGCAGCTCGTCTGGGACAGAGTATAATTCACCCCTCCACTTT
14,TRBD2,TRBV5-1,.,TRBJ2-3,CASSWRGVSDTQYF,TGCGCCAGCAGCTGGCGGGGGGTCTCAGATACGCAGTATTTT
15,TRBD1,TRBV5-4,.,TRBJ2-1,CASSFPDRRWNEQFF,TGTGCCAGCAGCTTTCCGGACAGGCGATGGAATGAGCAGTTCTTC